The clone carrying this T cell receptor beta chain was seen a few times. These data come from a study of blood T cell repertoires in COVID-19. On the study more broadly: T cells, B-cell-depleted T cells, or PBMCs provided the cDNA or gDNA that served as material.

Generated by immunoSEQ multiplex PCR, the TCRdb table keeps only in-frame clones and is missing some. This sample has 99,000 or so clones, with 85% found just once. V lost 6 bases, J lost 5 bases, and 7 bases stayed unmatched. CDR1 and CDR2 from the germline V gene are SNHLY and FYNNEI. The CDR3 has 13 amino acids. The rearrangement joins TRBV2 to TRBJ2-7; 7 nucleotides agree with TRBD1. The origin of this receptor is a man aged 50 or older with acute or convalescent COVID-19. The sample taken for sequencing was peripheral blood. The CDR3 DNA sequence: TGTGCCAGCAGGATGACAGGGCGCGACGAGCAGTACTTC. Translation: CASRMTGRDEQYF.